Described below is a single T cell receptor beta chain sequence and its context. The sample holds a few counts of this clone. What this receptor recognizes is not known. Base qualities were left out, and no much larger clone turns up one base away. TCRbeta CDR3 regions were amplified from genomic DNA by means of the immunoSEQ Assay, a bias-controlled multiplex PCR. From the authors' description of their analysis: The number of nucleated cells in each sample was estimated by amplification of reference gene primers within the assay. Sequence reads were collapsed and filtered to measure the absolute abundance of every unique TCRbeta CDR3 rearrangement. For each sample, productive Simpson clonality was calculated as the square root of Simpson's diversity index across productive rearrangements. Not all clones reach the TCRdb copy of this immuneACCESS table, which keeps in-frame sequences only. Checked studies attribute under half of the gap to unresolved V genes and leave the rest unexplained. V, J and clone size derive from that table, while D and trimming were established from the DNA sequence. A total of some 200,000 clones appear in this sample, 80% to 90% of them only once. Under 15% of the sample lies in the top ten.

The collaborating institutions used their own protocols to collect whole blood in K2EDTA tubes. Collaborator samples were shipped for TCRbeta analysis as frozen whole blood, isolated PBMCs, or DNA extracted from either sample type. The data were taken from a study of blood T cell repertoires in COVID-19 (dated by TCRdb to about 2020). With respect to the entire study: Samples from collaborators originated in the United States, Italy and Spain and spanned both the acute and convalescent phases of COVID-19. The material from the prospective study consisted of cDNA or gDNA derived from T cells, B-cell-depleted T cells, or PBMCs. Subjects who had been exposed to COVID-19, were actively infected with it, or had recovered from it provided the deeply sampled blood TCRbeta repertoires that made up the dataset. A freely available public database, intended as a resource for researchers studying the immune response to SARS-CoV-2, is where the repertoires were released. The samples were drawn from two sources: the first 160 participants of the ongoing ImmuneRACE study, and 1,254 subjects contributed by 6 global collaborators. Nearly every sample came with metadata listing a de-identified subject ID, COVID-19 status, age in years and sex. Where available, HLA class I and class II types were taken from metadata supplied by the sample provider and were not determined by assay-based typing. The investigation overall reported the following: Clinical and demographic metadata were provided uncurated, with the amount varying by source and participant.

Including the terminal cysteine and phenylalanine, the CDR3 comprises 16 residues. Kept here is only the CDR3 DNA, which spans 48 bases and is read in frame from base 1. CDR1 and CDR2 (MDHEN, SYDVKM) derive from the germline V gene. V and J lose 2 bases and 7 bases, and a span of 15 bases separates them. The clonotype originates from a human donor in a cohort sampled during active COVID-19. The sample taken for sequencing was peripheral blood. The sequence is built from TRBV28 and TRBJ1-6; possibly the D gene is TRBD1, per 6 matching bases. The CDR3 here reads CASSLTRQALNSPLHF. The sequence in DNA is TGTGCCAGCAGTTTAACCCGACAGGCCCTCAATTCACCCCTCCACTTT.